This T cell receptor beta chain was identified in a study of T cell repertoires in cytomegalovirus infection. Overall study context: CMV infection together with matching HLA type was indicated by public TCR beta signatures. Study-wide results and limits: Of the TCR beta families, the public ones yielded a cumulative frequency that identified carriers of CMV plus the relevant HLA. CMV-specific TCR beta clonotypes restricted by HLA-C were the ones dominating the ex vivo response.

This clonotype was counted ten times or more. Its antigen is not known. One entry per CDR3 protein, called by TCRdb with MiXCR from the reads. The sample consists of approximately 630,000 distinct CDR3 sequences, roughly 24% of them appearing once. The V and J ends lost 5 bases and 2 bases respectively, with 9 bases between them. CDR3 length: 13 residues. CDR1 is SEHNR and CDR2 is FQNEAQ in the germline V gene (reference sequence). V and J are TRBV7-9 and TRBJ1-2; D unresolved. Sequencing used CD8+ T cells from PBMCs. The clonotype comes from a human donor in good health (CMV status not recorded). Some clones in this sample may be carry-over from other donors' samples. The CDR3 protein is CASSPTTNYGYTF. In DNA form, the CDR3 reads TGTGCCAGCAGCCCGACAACAAACTATGGCTACACCTTC. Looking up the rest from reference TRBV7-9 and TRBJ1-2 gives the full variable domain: DTGVSQNPRHKITKRGQNVTFRCDPISEHNRLYWYRQTLGQGPEFLTYFQNEAQLEKSRLLSDRFSAERPKGSFSTLEIQRTEQGDSAMYLCASSPTTNYGYTFGSGTRLTVV.